Described below is a single T cell receptor (beta chain) sequence and its context. Here immunoSEQ multiplex PCR was the method, and the copy in TCRdb shows in-frame clones only, minus some. The sample shows about 100,000 clones, 75% to 90% of them seen only once. This entry belongs to a study of PD-1 blockade in classical Hodgkin lymphoma. There was relapse after autologous stem cell transplantation in every patient, and there was variation in brentuximab vedotin exposure. Trimming took 2 bases from V and 8 from J, leaving 9 bases between them. The CDR3 has 13 residues. CDR1 is KGHSH and CDR2 is LQKENI in the germline V gene.

The starting material was peripheral blood mononuclear cells (PBMCs), obtained at baseline. The chain joins TRBV18 to TRBJ1-4; no reliable D call. This TCR was sampled from a human donor with classical Hodgkin lymphoma. The CDR3 DNA reads TGTGCCAGCTCACCAGGGGTAGAGGAAAAACTGTTTTTT. Translation gives CASSPGVEEKLFF.